Below are 17 T cell receptor beta chains sequenced from a single sample in a study of T-cell reconstitution after alpha-beta-depleted transplantation in children (dated by TCRdb to the mid-2010s). The library relied on PCR. TCRdb shows the sequencer as Illumina HiSeq 2500. To normalize quantification of the TCRbeta repertoire, the TCR libraries were built with molecular barcoding that relied on unique molecular identifiers. Through fastp at Q25 and MiXCR, TCRdb rebuilt clones from the public reads, retaining in-frame beta chains. Every distinct CDR3 protein forms one entry, paired with its most common genes and DNA. The sample records approximately 400,000 distinct CDR3 sequences, about a tenth of which are singletons. The ten largest make up about 5% of the sample. This sample comprised PBMCs from the stem cell graft donor, obtained from the stem cell graft. The source of these receptors is a human donor who donated a stem cell graft to a child with acute myeloid leukemia.

This clonotype was counted a few times. The chain links TRBV12-3 or TRBV12-4 to TRBJ1-2; 9 nucleotides align to TRBD1. CDR3 length equals 13 residues. V lost 5 bases and J lost 7; bases outside the gene matches: 5. In nucleotides, the CDR3 is TGTGCCAGCAGTCCGGACAGGGGTCCTGGCTACACCTTC. This sequence encodes CASSPDRGPGYTF.

Concerning this clonotype: One junction end disagrees with the germline gene, perhaps due to a read error. V gene TRBV5-1 combines with J gene TRBJ2-7; D unresolved. Germline lookup yields CDR1 SGHRS and CDR2 YFSETQ. CDR3 length equals 11 residues. The CDR3 region has the DNA TGCGCCAGCAGCGGCTCCTACGACCAGTACTTC. This encodes CASSGSYDQYF.

This clonotype was recorded at least ten times. The chain carries TRBV5-1 and TRBJ1-1, with D possibly being TRBD1 (5 bases). Per the germline V gene, CDR1 is SGHRS and CDR2 is YFSETQ. V lost 2 bases to trimming and J lost 5 bases, with 16 bases between them. The CDR3 length is 15 residues. CDR3 nucleotide sequence: TGCGCCAGCAGCTTACGAGACAGACCTGGGACTGAAGCTTTCTTT. The encoded protein is CASSLRDRPGTEAFF.

The chain has TRBV6-5 and TRBJ1-1; D might be TRBD1 (5 bases). The germline gives CDR1 MNHEY, CDR2 SVGAGI. The CDR3 spans 11 residues. The V and J ends lost 10 bases and 5 bases respectively, with 11 bases between them. This CDR3 is CATAQGTEAFF. The CDR3 DNA sequence: TGTGCCACTGCGCAGGGAACTGAAGCTTTCTTT.

This clonotype was seen only once. The CDR3 nucleotides are TGCGCCAGCAGCCAAGTGCACGGGAGGGCAGATACGCAGTATTTT. This translates into CASSQVHGRADTQYF. V gene TRBV4-1 combines with J gene TRBJ2-3, with 8 bases matching TRBD2. The CDR3 is 15 amino acids. Per the germline V gene, CDR1 is MGHRA and CDR2 is YSYEKL. Trimming took 1 base from V and 4 from J; bases not matched to a gene: 4.

The V call is TRBV18, the J call TRBJ2-7; weak D call: TRBD1 (6 bases). The germline gives CDR1 KGHSH, CDR2 LQKENI. V lost 3 bases, J lost 3 bases, and 9 bases lay in between. The CDR3 runs to 13 residues. CDR3 in DNA: TGTGCCAGCTCACCGGGCAGGGGCTACGAGCAGTACGTC. Protein sequence: CASSPGRGYEQYV.

This clonotype showed up just a few times. The chain couples TRBV11-2 to TRBJ2-5; D is unresolved. Deletions cut 0 bases from V and 7 bases from J, with 3 bases between. The CDR3 consists of 11 residues. Germline V gene data show CDR1 as SGHAT and CDR2 as FQNNGV. The CDR3 sequence is CASSLDWTQYF. The CDR3 nucleotides are TGTGCCAGCAGCTTAGACTGGACCCAGTACTTC.

This clonotype was detected only a few times. V usage is TRBV4-2 and J usage is TRBJ1-3; D is perhaps TRBD1 (5 bases). V lost 4 bases and J 0 bases, leaving 13 bases between the germline ends. CDR3 size: 16 residues. Germline V CDR1 and CDR2: LGHNA, YNFKEQ. CDR3 protein: CASSPGRLNSGNTIYF. The DNA for the CDR3 is TGTGCCAGCAGCCCGGGACGGCTGAACTCTGGAAACACCATATATTTT.

This clonotype was picked up a small number of times. CDR3 DNA: TGTGCCAGCAGCTTCGGACAGGCTTATAATTCACCCCTCCACTTT. Protein product: CASSFGQAYNSPLHF. The chain carries TRBV7-2 and TRBJ1-6; 7 bases align to TRBD1. This CDR3 comprises 15 residues. Unmatched junction bases numbered 3, after V lost 3 bases and J lost 4 bases. Per the germline V gene, CDR1 is SGHTA and CDR2 is FQGNSA.

This clonotype was seen ten or more times. V and J are TRBV5-1 and TRBJ1-1; the D is unclear. CDR1 and CDR2 from the germline V gene are SGHRS and YFSETQ. The CDR3 covers 14 residues. Trimming shortened V by 0 bases and J by 1 base, and 7 bases separated the two germline ends. CDR3 coding DNA: TGCGCCAGCAGCTTGGCCTCTGGGAACACTGAAGCTTTCTTT. Protein sequence: CASSLASGNTEAFF.

This clonotype was observed a handful of times. The chain combines TRBV29-1 with TRBJ1-2; D is possibly TRBD1 (5 bases). The V gene's germline CDR1 is SQVTM and CDR2 ANQGSEA. This CDR3 has 14 residues. Between the trimmed V and J ends, which lost 3 bases and 1 base, there was a span of 12 bases. Written as DNA, the CDR3 is TGCAGCGTTGACCCGGGGCTTGTTAACTATGGCTACACCTTC. It yields the protein CSVDPGLVNYGYTF.

This clonotype was counted ten times or more. The chain carries TRBV9 and TRBJ1-1; 7 positions match TRBD1. In germline, CDR1 is SGDLS, CDR2 YYNGEE. With V trimmed by 3 bases and J by 1 base, 6 bases remained unmatched. The CDR3 runs to 15 residues. CDR3 sequence (DNA): TGTGCCAGCAGCGCAACCGGGACAGAGAACACTGAAGCTTTCTTT. Amino acids: CASSATGTENTEAFF.

This clonotype was detected only a few times. This rearrangement joins TRBV9 to TRBJ2-1; 15 bases are a match to TRBD2. The J segment lost 3 bases and the V segment lost 3 bases, leaving 4 bases of the junction unmatched. The CDR3 spans 17 residues. From germline, CDR1 is SGDLS and CDR2 YYNGEE. The CDR3 nucleotides are TGTGCCAGCAGCGCCGGGACTAGCGGGGGGTACTACAATGAGCAGTTCTTC. Translation: CASSAGTSGGYYNEQFF.

The chain is built from TRBV20-1 and TRBJ2-3, with TRBD2 matching over 10 bases. V lost 1 base and J lost 1; bases outside the gene matches: 2. From germline, CDR1 is DFQATT and CDR2 SNEGSKA (reference sequence). This CDR3 region has 15 residues. CDR3 DNA: TGCAGTGCTAGAGCGCTAGCGGGGGGCACAGATACGCAGTATTTT. Translation gives CSARALAGGTDTQYF.

This clonotype turned up a few times. The junction differs from germline at one of its ends, possibly a read error. The genes are TRBV29-1 and TRBJ2-5; D is undetermined. This CDR3 has 13 amino acids. Germline CDR1 and CDR2: SQVTM and ANQGSEA. The CDR3 DNA follows: TGCAGCGTTGCTTCCTCAGACCAGGAGACCCAGTACTTC. Translating it yields CSVASSDQETQYF.

This clonotype occurred a few times. This chain connects TRBV10-3 to TRBJ2-6; 9 bases match TRBD1. This CDR3 has 15 amino acids. V shed 8 bases and J 2 bases; nucleotides not matched to a gene: 4. Per germline, CDR1 ENHRY and CDR2 SYGVKD. CDR3 nucleotides: TGTGCCATCGGACAGGGGACCACTGGGGCCAACGTCCTGACTTTC. Translated: CAIGQGTTGANVLTF.

In its sample, this clonotype was seen a few times. This chain uses TRBV29-1 with TRBJ2-3; no firm D call. The V and J ends lost 1 base and 6 bases respectively, with 11 bases between them. Per the germline V gene, CDR1 is SQVTM and CDR2 is ANQGSEA. CDR3 length equals 13 residues. CDR3 DNA: TGCAGCGTTGAAGGGCCTAAAGGCGATACGCAGTATTTT. Its protein product is CSVEGPKGDTQYF.